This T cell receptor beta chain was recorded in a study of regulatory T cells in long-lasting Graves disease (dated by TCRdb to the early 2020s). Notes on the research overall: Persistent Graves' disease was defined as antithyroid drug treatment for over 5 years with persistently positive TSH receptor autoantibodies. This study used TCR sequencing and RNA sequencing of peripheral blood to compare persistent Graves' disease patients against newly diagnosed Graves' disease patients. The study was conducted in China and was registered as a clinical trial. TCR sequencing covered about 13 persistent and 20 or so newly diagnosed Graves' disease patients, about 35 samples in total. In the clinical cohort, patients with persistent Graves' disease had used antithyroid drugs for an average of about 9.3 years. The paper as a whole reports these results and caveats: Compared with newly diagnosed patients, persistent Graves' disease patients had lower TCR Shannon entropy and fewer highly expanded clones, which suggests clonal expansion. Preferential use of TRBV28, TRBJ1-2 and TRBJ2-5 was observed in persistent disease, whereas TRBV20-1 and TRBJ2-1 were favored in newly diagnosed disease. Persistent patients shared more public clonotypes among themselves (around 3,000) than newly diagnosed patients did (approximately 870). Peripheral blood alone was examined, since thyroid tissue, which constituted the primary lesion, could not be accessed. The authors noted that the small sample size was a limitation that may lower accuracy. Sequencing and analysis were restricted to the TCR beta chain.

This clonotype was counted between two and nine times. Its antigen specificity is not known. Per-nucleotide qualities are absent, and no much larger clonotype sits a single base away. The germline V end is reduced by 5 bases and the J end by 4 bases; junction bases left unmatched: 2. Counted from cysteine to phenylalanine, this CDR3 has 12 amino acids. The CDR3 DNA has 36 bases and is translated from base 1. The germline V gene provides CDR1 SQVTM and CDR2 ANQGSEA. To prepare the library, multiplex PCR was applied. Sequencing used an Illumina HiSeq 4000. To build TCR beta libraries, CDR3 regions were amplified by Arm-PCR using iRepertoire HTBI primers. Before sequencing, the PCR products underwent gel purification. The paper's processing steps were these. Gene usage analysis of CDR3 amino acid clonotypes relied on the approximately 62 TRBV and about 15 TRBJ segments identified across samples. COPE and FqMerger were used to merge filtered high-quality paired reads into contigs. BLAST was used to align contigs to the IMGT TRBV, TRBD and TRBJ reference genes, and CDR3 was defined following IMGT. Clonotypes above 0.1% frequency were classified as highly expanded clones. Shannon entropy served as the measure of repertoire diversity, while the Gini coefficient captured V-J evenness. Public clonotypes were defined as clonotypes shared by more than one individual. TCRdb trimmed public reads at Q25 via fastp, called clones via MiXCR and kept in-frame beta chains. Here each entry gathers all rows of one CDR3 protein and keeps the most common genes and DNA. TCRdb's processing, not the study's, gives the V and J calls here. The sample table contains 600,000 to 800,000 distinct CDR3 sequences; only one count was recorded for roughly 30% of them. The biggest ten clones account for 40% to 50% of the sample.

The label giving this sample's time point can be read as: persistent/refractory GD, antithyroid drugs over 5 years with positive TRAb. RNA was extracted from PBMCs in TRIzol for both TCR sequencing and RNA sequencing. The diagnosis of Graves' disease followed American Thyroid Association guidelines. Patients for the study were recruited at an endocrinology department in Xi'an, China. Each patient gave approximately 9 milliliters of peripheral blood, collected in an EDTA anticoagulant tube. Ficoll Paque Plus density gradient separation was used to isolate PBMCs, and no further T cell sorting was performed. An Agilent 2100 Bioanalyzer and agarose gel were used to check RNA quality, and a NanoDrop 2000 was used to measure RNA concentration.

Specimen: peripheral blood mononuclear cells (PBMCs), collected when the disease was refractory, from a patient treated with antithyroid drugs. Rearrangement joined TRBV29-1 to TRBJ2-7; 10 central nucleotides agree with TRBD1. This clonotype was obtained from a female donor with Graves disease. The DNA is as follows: TGCAGCGTTTGGACAGGGGGGTACGAGCAGTACTTC. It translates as CSVWTGGYEQYF.